A selection of T cell receptor beta chains follows, all from one sample in a study of T cells after yellow fever vaccination. MiXCR, run by TCRdb on the 5' RACE reads, gives a single entry per CDR3 protein. Among roughly 500,000 distinct CDR3 sequences listed, under 25% were seen once. The sample consisted of PBMCs, taken 15 days after the yellow fever booster vaccination. The origin of the receptors is a man aged 25 to 40 who received the YFV17D yellow fever vaccine. CDR3s include the opening cysteine and the closing phenylalanine or tryptophan. A D gene is named only where the DNA matches it firmly. Clone size is stated in some rows and not others, as once, few, many or a class when expanded.

DNA: TGCGCCAGCAGCCCGGGACCCCAGAACACTGAAGCTTTCTTT
CDR3: CASSPGPQNTEAFF
size: few
D: -
V: TRBV4-3
J: TRBJ1-1

DNA: TGCGCCAGCAGCTCCGAAAGGGGGCGGGCCCCCAATGAGCAGTTCTTC
CDR3: CASSSERGRAPNEQFF
size: few
D: TRBD1
V: TRBV5-1
J: TRBJ2-1

DNA: TGCAGTGCTAGGCCGCTGCGTAGCACAGATACGCAGTATTTT
CDR3: CSARPLRSTDTQYF
size: -
D: -
V: TRBV20-1
J: TRBJ2-3

DNA: TGTGCCAGTAAACCCAGTTTTGCGCCGAACACCGGGGAGCTGTTTTTT
CDR3: CASKPSFAPNTGELFF
size: -
D: -
V: TRBV19
J: TRBJ2-2

DNA: TGTGCCAGCAGCGGACAGGGGGCCTACTATGGCTACACCTTC
CDR3: CASSGQGAYYGYTF
size: few
D: TRBD1
V: TRBV7-2
J: TRBJ1-2

DNA: TGTGCCACCAGCAGAGATGCGGGCGGATGGACGCAGTATTTT
CDR3: CATSRDAGGWTQYF
size: few
D: -
V: TRBV15
J: TRBJ2-3

DNA: TGTGCCAGCACCCCTGGGCCAGCCTCTGGAAACACCATATATTTT
CDR3: CASTPGPASGNTIYF
size: -
D: -
V: TRBV7-6
J: TRBJ1-3

DNA: TGTGCCAGCAGCCCCATCCGCGGGAGAATCGTCCGGACCATCAATGAGCAGTTCTTC
CDR3: CASSPIRGRIVRTINEQFF
size: few
D: TRBD2
V: TRBV6-8
J: TRBJ2-1

DNA: TGTGCCATTCCCGTGGATGGGACAGACAGAAGGGTTTTTAGGGACACTGAAGCTTTCTTT
CDR3: CAIPVDGTDRRVFRDTEAFF
size: -
D: TRBD1
V: TRBV11-1
J: TRBJ1-1

DNA: TGTGCCAGCTCATCGGGACATTCATCCACAGATACGCAGTATTTT
CDR3: CASSSGHSSTDTQYF
size: -
D: -
V: TRBV18
J: TRBJ2-3

DNA: TGTGCCAGCAGCCGTGATACAGGGGTGTTCTTCGAGCAGTACTTC
CDR3: CASSRDTGVFFEQYF
size: -
D: TRBD1
V: TRBV14
J: TRBJ2-7

DNA: TGTGCCAGCAGTTTTGTCCCCCGGGGGGAGCTGTTTTTT
CDR3: CASSFVPRGELFF
size: few
D: -
V: TRBV7-2
J: TRBJ2-2

DNA: TGTGCCAGCAGCGGGAGCAGGACTAGCGATGAGCAGTTCTTC
CDR3: CASSGSRTSDEQFF
size: -
D: TRBD2
V: TRBV7-2
J: TRBJ2-1

DNA: TGCGCCAGCAGCTTGACGGCCCCGGGGTCGAGGAATGAGCAGTTCTTC
CDR3: CASSLTAPGSRNEQFF
size: few
D: -
V: TRBV5-1
J: TRBJ2-1

DNA: TGCGCCAGCAGCCAGCTCCTAGCGGGAGTAACCGTTGAGCCGCAGTATTTT
CDR3: CASSQLLAGVTVEPQYF
size: few
D: TRBD2
V: TRBV4-3
J: TRBJ2-3

DNA: TGTGCCATCAGGGCCGGGACAGCGGACAATGAGCAGTTCTTC
CDR3: CAIRAGTADNEQFF
size: -
D: TRBD1
V: TRBV10-3
J: TRBJ2-1